A selection of T cell receptor beta chains follows, all from one sample in a study of metastatic and nonmetastatic thyroid tumors. TCRdb re-analyzed the PCR reads using MiXCR. The sample carries 25,000 to 30,000 clones, 15% to 20% recorded once. The sequenced sample was blood. These receptors originate from a female donor with papillary thyroid cancer or a benign thyroid nodule (not recorded which). Some clones in this sample may be carry-over from other donors' samples. Each CDR3 is given with its conserved first and last residue. The D gene is left open where the match is weak. Clone size is shown for a subset of rows, as once, few, many or a class of expanded clone.

V gene	J gene	D gene	CDR3 length	clone size	CDR3 DNA	CDR3 protein
TRBV19	TRBJ1-3	NA	15	many	TGTGCCAGTACCTCTGGACGGTCCAACGAGAACACCATATATTTT	CASTSGRSNENTIYF
TRBV27	TRBJ2-5	NA	15	few	TGTGCCAGCAGTCCCCGCCCTGAGGCCTGTGATACCCAGTACTTC	CASSPRPEACDTQYF
TRBV6-5	TRBJ1-2	TRBD1	16	large	TGTGCCAGCAGTTACCGGAAAGACGACAGGGGCCATGGCTACACCTTC	CASSYRKDDRGHGYTF
TRBV7-2	TRBJ2-1	NA	12	many	TGTGCCAGCAAGGCCTCCTACAATGAGCAGTTCTTC	CASKASYNEQFF
TRBV6-5	TRBJ2-2	NA	15	many	TGTGCCAGCAGTTACTCGTCTAGATGGACCGGGGAGCTGTTTTTT	CASSYSSRWTGELFF
TRBV5-5	TRBJ2-1	NA	14	many	TGTGCCAGCAGCTTTGGGAGCTCCTACAATGAGCAGTTCTTC	CASSFGSSYNEQFF
TRBV5-1	TRBJ1-2	NA	14	many	TGCGCCAGCAGCCCTCTATTACAGGGTGGTGGCTACACCTTC	CASSPLLQGGGYTF
TRBV11-2	TRBJ2-7	NA	11	NA	TGTGCCAGCAGCTTAGTAGCCGAGCAGTACTTC	CASSLVAEQYF
TRBV25-1	TRBJ1-2	TRBD1	15	medium-sized	TGTGCCAGCAGTGGCAGACACAGGGGAGCCTATGGCTACACCTTC	CASSGRHRGAYGYTF
TRBV7-2	TRBJ1-4	NA	14	many	TGTGCCAGCAGCTTTTCGGGGGGGAAGGAAAAACTGTTTTTT	CASSFSGGKEKLFF
TRBV7-2	TRBJ2-7	NA	11	many	TGTGCCAGCAGCTTTTACGACGAGCAGTACTTC	CASSFYDEQYF
TRBV29-1	TRBJ2-2	NA	15	many	TGCAGCGCAGGAGGAGGGGGAGTAGGTGTGGGGGAGCTGTTTTTT	CSAGGGGVGVGELFF
TRBV12-3/TRBV12-4	TRBJ1-1	NA	13	many	TGTGCCAGCAGCTACGGGGAGGACAGAGAAGCTTTCTTT	CASSYGEDREAFF
TRBV6-1	TRBJ2-1	NA	12	many	TGTGCCAGCACCCCCGGGGGTGTTGAGCAGTTCTTC	CASTPGGVEQFF
TRBV28	TRBJ2-7	TRBD2	16	few	TGTGCCAGCAGTTTAGGGGTTGGGACTAGATCCCACGAGCAGTACTTC	CASSLGVGTRSHEQYF
TRBV6-1	TRBJ2-5	TRBD1	16	few	TGTGCCAGCAGTCTTGGCTACGGACAGGGACAATATACCCAGTACTTC	CASSLGYGQGQYTQYF
TRBV20-1	TRBJ2-5	NA	14	many	TGCAGTGCTTTCTCCAGCATAGCCCAAGAGACCCAGTACTTC	CSAFSSIAQETQYF
TRBV10-2	TRBJ1-2	NA	13	medium-sized	TGCGCCAGCGCACCAGACTTCCCGGGTGGCTACACCTTC	CASAPDFPGGYTF
TRBV19	TRBJ1-2	NA	14	few	TGTGCCAGTTCCCTCCGCGGGCAGGGGTATGGCTACACCTTC	CASSLRGQGYGYTF
TRBV5-1	TRBJ2-7	NA	13	many	TGCGCCAGCAGCTTGGAAGGGACTCCCGAGCAGTACTTC	CASSLEGTPEQYF
TRBV28	TRBJ1-1	TRBD1	16	NA	TGTGCCAGCAGAAATCCAGGGGGCGCAGATGACACTGAAGCTTTCTTT	CASRNPGGADDTEAFF
TRBV7-2	TRBJ2-3	TRBD2	15	NA	TGTGCCAGCAGCTTAAGCGGGAGGAGGGATGATACGCAGTATTTT	CASSLSGRRDDTQYF
TRBV28	TRBJ2-7	NA	14	medium-sized	TGTGCCAGCAGTTCCTCCTTCAGGAAAAGGGAGCAGTACTTC	CASSSSFRKREQYF
TRBV7-9	TRBJ1-4	NA	15	NA	TGTGCCAGCAGCTTCCACAGGGTTGGAAATGAAAAACTGTTTTTT	CASSFHRVGNEKLFF
TRBV6-1	TRBJ1-4	NA	16	NA	TGTGCCAGCAGCGCCGACGGGGCAGGGTTAAATGAAAAACTGTTTTTT	CASSADGAGLNEKLFF
TRBV15	TRBJ2-3	NA	14	many	TGTGCCACCAGCAGCGTCCGGTGGGCAGATACGCAGTATTTT	CATSSVRWADTQYF
TRBV4-2	TRBJ2-7	NA	13	NA	TGTGCCAGCAGCCAAGATAGGACCTACGAGCAGTACTTC	CASSQDRTYEQYF
TRBV11-2	TRBJ2-7	TRBD1	15	many	TGTGCCAGCAGCCTAAACCGACAGGGATCCTACGAGCAGTACTTC	CASSLNRQGSYEQYF
TRBV6-1	TRBJ2-2	TRBD2	15	medium-sized	TGTGCCAGCAGTCTAGCGGGGGACTTCACCGGGGAGCTGTTTTTT	CASSLAGDFTGELFF
TRBV6-2/TRBV6-3	TRBJ2-7	TRBD1	14	medium-sized	TGTGCCAGCCATGAACAGGGGTCCCTCTACGAGCAGTACTTC	CASHEQGSLYEQYF
TRBV28	TRBJ2-6	NA	16	medium-sized	TGTGCCAGCAGTCTCCTTTTCAGCTCTGGGGCCAACGTCCTGACTTTC	CASSLLFSSGANVLTF
TRBV12-3/TRBV12-4	TRBJ1-5	TRBD1	14	few	TGTGCCAGCAGTTCTCCACAGGGGGGTCAGCCCCAGCATTTT	CASSSPQGGQPQHF
TRBV25-1	TRBJ1-2	NA	13	few	TGTGCCAGCAGTGAAAATCGGCAGGTTGGCTACACCTTC	CASSENRQVGYTF
TRBV10-3	TRBJ1-1	NA	14	many	TGTGCCATCAGCCCGCAGGTTCGGGACACTGAAGCTTTCTTT	CAISPQVRDTEAFF
TRBV5-4	TRBJ1-1	TRBD1	15	many	TGTGCCAGCAGCTTGGCCGGGACAGGGGGGACTGAAGCTTTCTTT	CASSLAGTGGTEAFF
TRBV5-1	TRBJ2-7	NA	15	many	TGCGCCAGCAGCCCTGAGGACGGAATCTCCTACGAGCAGTACTTC	CASSPEDGISYEQYF
TRBV6-1	TRBJ1-5	TRBD1	16	medium-sized	TGTGCCAGCAGCCTAAACCCAAGACAGGGAAATCAGCCCCAGCATTTT	CASSLNPRQGNQPQHF
TRBV19	TRBJ1-5	TRBD1	17	many	TGTGCCAGTAGTATAGTACAGGGGGCTTCTGGCAATCAGCCCCAGCATTTT	CASSIVQGASGNQPQHF
TRBV12-3/TRBV12-4	TRBJ1-2	TRBD1	14	medium-sized	TGTGCCAGCAGTTACTGGACAGGGTCCAGTGGCTACACCTTC	CASSYWTGSSGYTF
TRBV12-3/TRBV12-4	TRBJ2-3	NA	13	many	TGTGCCAGCAGTTGGGAATCGGGGGAAATTCAGTATTTT	CASSWESGEIQYF
TRBV18	TRBJ1-1	NA	13	many	TGTGCCAGCTCAGTTGAGAGAGTTATTGAAGCTTTCTTT	CASSVERVIEAFF
TRBV28	TRBJ1-2	TRBD1	16	many	TGTGCCAGCAGCCTGGACAGGGGGCATGAGTTTGATGGCTACACCTTC	CASSLDRGHEFDGYTF
TRBV19	TRBJ2-1	NA	16	many	TGTGCCAGTAGTTGGAAACTAAGGGGGTCGTTAAATGAGCAGTTCTTC	CASSWKLRGSLNEQFF
TRBV4-1	TRBJ2-5	TRBD1	16	NA	TGCGCCAGCAGCCGGATGGGACAGGGGGAACAAGAGACCCAGTACTTC	CASSRMGQGEQETQYF
TRBV20-1	TRBJ2-3	TRBD2	14	many	TGCAGTGCTAAAGGGACTAGCGGGTCAGATACGCAGTATTTT	CSAKGTSGSDTQYF
TRBV20-1	TRBJ2-1	TRBD2	16	many	TGCAGTGCTATTAGTTTGCGGGAGGAGGGAAACAATGAGCAGTTCTTC	CSAISLREEGNNEQFF
TRBV19	TRBJ1-2	NA	14	few	TGTGCCAGTAGTCCCCGGGAGGGGTCTTATGGCTACACCTTC	CASSPREGSYGYTF
TRBV9	TRBJ2-7	NA	15	many	TGTGCCAGCAGCGTAGTAGGGACCAGTTCCTACGAGCAGTACTTC	CASSVVGTSSYEQYF
TRBV3-1	TRBJ1-3	NA	15	few	TGTGCCAGCAGCCAAGATGGCACCTCTGGAAACACCATATATTTT	CASSQDGTSGNTIYF
TRBV5-1	TRBJ1-2	TRBD1	15	NA	TGCGCCAGCAGCTCCGGGACAGGGGGTGGGTATGGCTACACCTTC	CASSSGTGGGYGYTF
TRBV12-3/TRBV12-4	TRBJ2-3	TRBD2	17	NA	TGTGCCAGCAGTTTGGGTAGCGGGGTGCCTCGCACAGATACGCAGTATTTT	CASSLGSGVPRTDTQYF
TRBV18	TRBJ1-1	NA	14	many	TGTGCCAGCTCACCACTTGTGGAGAACACTGAAGCTTTCTTT	CASSPLVENTEAFF
TRBV20-1	TRBJ2-3	TRBD2	15	NA	TGCAGTTCCACCGGTACTAGCGGGAGTCTCGATACGCAGTATTTT	CSSTGTSGSLDTQYF
TRBV12-3/TRBV12-4	TRBJ2-7	NA	14	many	TGTGCCAGCAGGAGGCCGGGGCACTCCTACGAGCAGTACTTC	CASRRPGHSYEQYF
TRBV6-5	TRBJ2-7	NA	14	medium-sized	TGTGCCAGCAGTTACTCTTTGGGAGGAGGGGAGCAGTACTTC	CASSYSLGGGEQYF